Listed below are T cell receptor beta chains from one sample, sequenced in a study of CD8 T cells in Susac syndrome. From the immunoSEQ multiplex PCR reads, TCRdb called clonotypes with MiXCR, one entry per CDR3 protein. This table has some 190,000 distinct CDR3 sequences, around 93% appearing once. The sequenced sample was CD4+ T cells from PBMCs. The receptors were sampled from a human donor with Susac syndrome. The CDR3 runs from the conserved cysteine through the conserved F or W. D genes are given only for firm matches. Size tells how often a clone was seen (once, few, many) or the class of an expanded clone, and some rows leave it out.

clone_size	d_call	v_call	j_call	cdr3_aa	cdr3_nt
NA	NA	TRBV7-8	TRBJ2-6	CASSPPKRFSGANVLTF	TGTGCCAGCAGCCCCCCTAAGAGGTTCTCTGGGGCCAACGTCCTGACTTTC
NA	NA	TRBV19	TRBJ1-2	CASSISLNYGYTF	TGTGCCAGTAGTATAAGCCTGAACTATGGCTACACCTTC
NA	NA	TRBV6-2/TRBV6-3	TRBJ1-6	CASPPSRVRSPLHF	TGTGCCAGTCCGCCCTCCAGGGTCCGATCACCCCTCCACTTT
NA	TRBD1	TRBV20-1	TRBJ2-7	CSAFRDRDNEQYF	TGCAGTGCCTTCCGGGACAGGGACAACGAGCAGTACTTC
NA	NA	TRBV7-2	TRBJ1-2	CASSPLDGYTF	TGTGCCAGCAGCCCGCTCGATGGCTACACCTTC
few	TRBD2	TRBV11-3	TRBJ2-3	CASSWTSGSTDTQYF	TGTGCCAGCAGCTGGACTAGCGGTAGCACAGATACGCAGTATTTT
NA	NA	TRBV6-2/TRBV6-3	TRBJ2-7	CASSLPFAEQYF	TGTGCCAGCAGCCTACCCTTTGCCGAGCAGTACTTC
once	TRBD1	TRBV20-1	TRBJ2-1	CSARVDRGMWSEQFF	TGCAGTGCTAGAGTGGACAGGGGGATGTGGAGTGAGCAGTTCTTC
NA	NA	TRBV30	TRBJ2-2	CAWSGGASTGELFF	TGTGCCTGGAGTGGCGGGGCGTCCACCGGGGAGCTGTTTTTT
NA	TRBD2	TRBV10-3	TRBJ2-3	CATGLASDTQYF	TGTGCCACCGGACTAGCATCGGATACGCAGTATTTT
NA	TRBD2	TRBV6-2/TRBV6-3	TRBJ2-7	CASSRLLSGGSYEQYF	TGTGCCAGCAGCCGACTCCTTAGCGGGGGCTCCTACGAGCAGTACTTC
NA	NA	TRBV28	TRBJ2-3	CASSLSPSTDTQYF	TGTGCCAGCAGTTTATCCCCTAGCACAGATACGCAGTATTTT
NA	TRBD1	TRBV19	TRBJ2-3	CASSSTGQLTDTQYF	TGTGCCAGTAGTAGTACGGGACAGTTAACAGATACGCAGTATTTT
NA	NA	TRBV24-1	TRBJ2-1	CATSDPTRGRPRLNEQFF	TGTGCCACCAGTGACCCCACCCGGGGGAGGCCACGGCTCAATGAGCAGTTCTTC
NA	NA	TRBV6-5	TRBJ2-2	CASRSWTGELFF	TGTGCCAGCAGATCTTGGACCGGGGAGCTGTTTTTT
NA	NA	TRBV20-1	TRBJ1-5	CSARDLGGDNQPQHF	TGCAGTGCTAGAGACCTGGGAGGGGACAATCAGCCCCAGCATTTT
once	NA	TRBV6-2/TRBV6-3	TRBJ2-7	CASSQLPALAEQYF	TGTGCCAGCAGCCAACTCCCAGCCCTCGCCGAGCAGTACTTC
NA	TRBD2	TRBV29-1	TRBJ2-1	CSAPVVAGISYNEQFF	TGCAGCGCCCCGGTGGTAGCGGGGATCTCCTACAATGAGCAGTTCTTC